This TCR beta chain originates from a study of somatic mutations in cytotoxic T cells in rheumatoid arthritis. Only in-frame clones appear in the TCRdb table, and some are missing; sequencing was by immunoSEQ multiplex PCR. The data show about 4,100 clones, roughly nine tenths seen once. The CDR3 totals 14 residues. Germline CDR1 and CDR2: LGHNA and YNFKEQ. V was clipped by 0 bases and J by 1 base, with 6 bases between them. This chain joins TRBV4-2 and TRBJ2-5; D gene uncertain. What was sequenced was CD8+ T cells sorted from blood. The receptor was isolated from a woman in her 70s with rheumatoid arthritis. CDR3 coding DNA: TGTGCCAGCAGCCAAGATTGGCCCCAAGAGACCCAGTACTTC. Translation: CASSQDWPQETQYF.